Detailed here is one T cell receptor beta chain. This sample stems from a study of blood T cell repertoires in COVID-19. Study-level information: There were acute and convalescent COVID-19 samples, and they came from the United States, Italy and Spain. T cells, B-cell-depleted T cells, or PBMCs supplied cDNA or gDNA.

In the study's own analysis: Reference gene primers were amplified, and this amplification served to estimate nucleated cell counts. Data came from immunoSEQ multiplex PCR; TCRdb stores just in-frame clones and leaves some out. The V and J calls and clone size are taken from that table; D and trimming were inferred from the DNA. Counted here are roughly 140,000 clones, around 83% occurring once; the ten biggest clones make up about 7.8%. From germline, CDR1 is MNHEY and CDR2 SVGAGI. This CDR3 is 14 amino acids long. Trimming cost V 7 bases and J 7 bases, with 19 bases left between them. This sequence originates from a woman between 50 and 59 years old in a cohort sampled during active or convalescent COVID-19. Material: peripheral blood. The V and J genes are TRBV6-5 and TRBJ2-5; a weak D match, TRBD1 (6 bases). Here the CDR3 reads CASTTGHPPGTQYF. The CDR3 bases are TGTGCCAGCACAACGGGACACCCACCGGGGACCCAGTACTTC.